This T cell receptor (beta chain) was recorded in a study of T cell responses to AZD1222 COVID-19 vaccine. Study-wide points: Repertoire samples came only from after the peak T cell response. Reportedly, close to half of spike-specific TCRs are directed against unmutated variant regions. Clonal diversity was possibly underestimated, and white British individuals and females predominated among donors.

Clones were sequenced by immunoSEQ multiplex PCR, and TCRdb holds only the in-frame ones, with some missing. The sample holds roughly 200,000 clones, about 91% seen once. As concerns this clone: As yet, its antigen is unknown.

The source material was peripheral blood, sampled on day 0 of AZD1222 vaccination. The sequence was collected from an adult in good health.

The CDR3: CASSLDSENTIYF. The CDR3 DNA reads TGCGCCAGCAGCTTGGACAGTGAAAACACCATATATTTT. The V gene is TRBV5-1, the J gene TRBJ1-3, with D uncertain. Per the germline V gene, CDR1 is SGHRS and CDR2 is YFSETQ. V lost 0 bases, J lost 6 bases, and 7 bases lay in between. The length of the CDR3 is 13 residues.